Listed below are T cell receptor beta chains from one sample, sequenced in a study of blood T cell repertoires in COVID-19. Profiling relied on immunoSEQ multiplex PCR, and the TCRdb table lists in-frame clones only, not all of them. This sample yields hundreds of thousands of clones, of which 87% are seen a single time; roughly 2.2% belongs to the top ten. The sequenced sample was peripheral blood. Receptors were obtained from a woman in her fifties or sixties who had recovered from COVID-19. CDR3s include the opening cysteine and the closing phenylalanine or tryptophan. A D gene is named only where the DNA matches it firmly. Size tells how often a clone was seen (once, few, many) or the class of an expanded clone, and some rows leave it out.

j_gene | v_gene | abundance | d_gene | CDR3aa | CDR3nt
TRBJ1-1 | TRBV10-3 | NA | NA | CAISDGAGIGTEAFF | TGTGCCATCAGCGACGGTGCAGGGATTGGGACTGAAGCTTTCTTT
TRBJ2-5 | TRBV30 | NA | NA | CAWSGIRGSGETQYF | TGTGCCTGGAGTGGGATCAGGGGATCAGGAGAGACCCAGTACTTC
TRBJ2-1 | TRBV6-2/TRBV6-3 | NA | TRBD2 | CASSYVTSRNEQFF | TGTGCCAGCAGTTACGTGACTAGCAGAAATGAGCAGTTCTTC
TRBJ1-1 | TRBV5-1 | NA | TRBD1 | CASSPTTGMGTEAFF | TGCGCCAGCAGCCCTACGACAGGGATGGGCACTGAAGCTTTCTTT
TRBJ1-2 | TRBV19 | NA | NA | CASSQRQRANYGYTF | TGTGCCAGTAGTCAACGACAGAGAGCTAACTATGGCTACACCTTC
TRBJ2-3 | TRBV19 | NA | NA | CASSINRGDTQYF | TGTGCCAGTAGTATAAATCGGGGAGATACGCAGTATTTT
TRBJ2-1 | TRBV11-3 | NA | TRBD2 | CASSPPPPPSGTREQFF | TGTGCCAGCAGCCCGCCCCCACCCCCTAGCGGGACCCGCGAGCAGTTCTTC
TRBJ1-3 | TRBV2 | NA | TRBD1 | CASSGQVSGNTIYF | TGTGCCAGCAGCGGACAGGTCTCTGGAAACACCATATATTTT
TRBJ1-2 | TRBV6-6 | NA | NA | CASSRQSQKLNYGYTF | TGTGCCAGCAGTCGACAGAGCCAAAAACTAAACTATGGCTACACCTTC
TRBJ2-1 | TRBV11-3 | NA | NA | CASSPNWGLEGQEEQFF | TGTGCCAGCAGCCCAAACTGGGGGCTAGAGGGCCAGGAGGAGCAGTTCTTC
TRBJ2-2 | TRBV5-1 | NA | TRBD2 | CASSSSGITGELFF | TGCGCCAGCAGCTCTAGCGGGATAACCGGGGAGCTGTTTTTT
TRBJ1-3 | TRBV14 | NA | NA | CASSQAGGNTIYF | TGTGCCAGCAGCCAAGCCGGGGGAAACACCATATATTTT
TRBJ1-2 | TRBV7-9 | NA | NA | CASSQAGYAYGYTF | TGTGCCAGCAGCCAGGCAGGGTATGCCTATGGCTACACCTTC
TRBJ1-1 | TRBV27 | once | NA | CATHRDTEAFF | TGTGCCACCCACCGGGACACTGAAGCTTTCTTT
TRBJ1-3 | TRBV7-2 | NA | NA | CASSLVGRAAAGNTIYF | TGTGCCAGCAGCTTAGTAGGCAGGGCGGCTGCTGGAAACACCATATATTTT
TRBJ1-3 | TRBV7-2 | NA | NA | CASSPTQDSGNTIYF | TGTGCCAGCAGCCCTACCCAGGACTCTGGAAACACCATATATTTT
TRBJ1-2 | TRBV11-2 | NA | TRBD1 | CASSPPGTGSATYGYTF | TGTGCCAGCAGCCCGCCCGGGACAGGGTCGGCAACTTATGGCTACACCTTC
TRBJ2-1 | TRBV30 | NA | NA | CAWNRGGYNEQFF | TGTGCCTGGAACAGGGGGGGCTACAATGAGCAGTTCTTC
TRBJ2-1 | TRBV27 | NA | TRBD1 | CASSLSPGTGRNNEQFF | TGTGCCAGCAGTTTAAGCCCCGGGACAGGGAGAAACAATGAGCAGTTCTTC
TRBJ1-4 | TRBV2 | once | NA | CASSSDRTANEKLFF | TGTGCCAGCAGTTCCGACAGGACGGCTAATGAAAAACTGTTTTTT
TRBJ1-1 | TRBV28 | NA | NA | CASSLLGPGGTEAFF | TGTGCCAGCAGTCTACTGGGCCCCGGGGGGACTGAAGCTTTCTTT
TRBJ2-7 | TRBV15 | NA | TRBD2 | CATSPWGLAGASYEQYF | TGTGCCACCAGCCCCTGGGGGCTAGCGGGAGCCTCCTACGAGCAGTACTTC
TRBJ1-5 | TRBV9 | NA | NA | CASSGGRQEQPQHF | TGTGCCAGCAGCGGTGGCAGGCAGGAACAGCCCCAGCATTTT
TRBJ2-3 | TRBV11-3 | NA | NA | CASSPLGRADTQYF | TGTGCCAGCAGCCCGCTTGGGCGGGCGGATACGCAGTATTTT
TRBJ1-4 | TRBV7-7 | NA | NA | CASSLRIEVRDWVDEKLFF | TGTGCTAGCAGCTTACGAATCGAGGTCCGGGATTGGGTGGATGAAAAACTGTTTTTT
TRBJ2-2 | TRBV29-1 | NA | NA | CSVVTDRNTGELFF | TGCAGCGTTGTCACCGACAGGAACACCGGGGAGCTGTTTTTT
TRBJ1-3 | TRBV9 | NA | NA | CASSVDSGVGVNTIYF | TGTGCCAGCAGCGTAGATTCGGGGGTAGGGGTAAACACCATATATTTT
TRBJ1-2 | TRBV7-9 | NA | TRBD1 | CASSLSGDSGGGYTF | TGTGCCAGCAGCTTGTCCGGGGACAGTGGGGGAGGCTACACCTTC
TRBJ1-1 | TRBV7-3 | NA | NA | CASSHNMNTEAFF | TGTGCCAGCAGCCACAACATGAACACTGAAGCTTTCTTT
TRBJ2-1 | TRBV7-3 | NA | TRBD1 | CASSPLGQVDNEQFF | TGTGCCAGCAGCCCCCTTGGACAGGTGGACAATGAGCAGTTCTTC
TRBJ1-2 | TRBV27 | NA | TRBD1 | CASSLNRGFNGYTF | TGTGCCAGCAGTTTAAACAGGGGGTTCAATGGCTACACCTTC
TRBJ2-7 | TRBV11-2 | NA | TRBD1 | CASSYGTGAHEQYF | TGTGCCAGCAGCTATGGTACAGGGGCCCACGAGCAGTACTTC
TRBJ1-4 | TRBV5-1 | few | NA | CASSRSGTNEKLFF | TGCGCCAGCAGCAGGTCAGGCACTAATGAAAAACTGTTTTTT
TRBJ2-2 | TRBV5-4 | NA | TRBD1 | CASSPRTGRNTGELFF | TGTGCCAGCAGCCCGCGGACAGGCCGTAACACCGGGGAGCTGTTTTTT
TRBJ1-5 | TRBV28 | once | TRBD1 | CASGGTGFSNQPQHF | TGTGCCAGCGGGGGGACAGGGTTTAGCAATCAGCCCCAGCATTTT
TRBJ2-7 | TRBV2 | once | TRBD1 | CASSVPRTGETPSPMMYEQYF | TGTGCCAGCAGTGTCCCCAGGACAGGTGAGACCCCTTCACCCATGATGTACGAGCAGTACTTC
TRBJ2-3 | TRBV28 | once | NA | CASSPDYSPSTDTQYF | TGTGCCAGCAGTCCGGACTACTCGCCTAGCACAGATACGCAGTATTTT
TRBJ1-1 | TRBV2 | few | NA | CASRGGQQPNEAFF | TGTGCCAGCAGAGGAGGACAGCAACCAAATGAAGCTTTCTTT
TRBJ1-1 | TRBV7-9 | NA | NA | CASSLGVEGGEAFF | TGTGCCAGCAGCTTAGGGGTAGAAGGGGGTGAAGCTTTCTTT
TRBJ2-7 | TRBV6-5 | NA | TRBD2 | CASGSTSGTYEQYF | TGTGCCAGCGGCTCGACTAGCGGAACCTACGAGCAGTACTTC
TRBJ2-7 | TRBV19 | NA | NA | CASSVGHSYEQYF | TGTGCCAGTAGCGTGGGACATTCCTACGAGCAGTACTTC
TRBJ1-2 | TRBV5-1 | NA | NA | CASSLAVGDQYLYTF | TGCGCCAGCAGCTTGGCGGTCGGAGACCAATATCTCTACACCTTC
TRBJ1-2 | TRBV28 | NA | TRBD1 | CASSSLGTGDYGYTF | TGTGCCAGCAGTTCCCTTGGGACAGGGGACTATGGCTACACCTTC
TRBJ1-5 | TRBV24-1 | NA | NA | CATSASNQPQHF | TGTGCCACCAGTGCAAGCAATCAGCCCCAGCATTTT
TRBJ1-4 | TRBV6-2/TRBV6-3 | NA | NA | CASSVGAQGKLFF | TGTGCCAGCAGCGTAGGGGCGCAGGGAAAACTGTTTTTT
TRBJ2-7 | TRBV7-3 | NA | TRBD1 | CASSLGQAPRYEQYF | TGTGCCAGCAGCTTGGGACAGGCGCCACGCTACGAGCAGTACTTC
TRBJ2-2 | TRBV2 | NA | TRBD2 | CASSGGLAGRTGELFF | TGTGCCAGCAGTGGGGGACTAGCGGGAAGGACCGGGGAGCTGTTTTTT
TRBJ1-1 | TRBV7-6 | NA | TRBD1 | CASSLARAQGGTEAFF | TGTGCCAGCAGCTTAGCGAGGGCACAGGGGGGCACTGAAGCTTTCTTT
TRBJ1-5 | TRBV4-2 | NA | NA | CASSRTIPHDSNQPQHF | TGTGCCAGCAGCCGAACTATACCCCACGATAGCAATCAGCCCCAGCATTTT
TRBJ2-6 | TRBV7-2 | NA | TRBD2 | CASSPGGSGANVLTF | TGTGCCAGCAGCCCGGGGGGGTCAGGGGCCAACGTCCTGACTTTC
TRBJ1-2 | TRBV6-2/TRBV6-3 | NA | NA | CASSYIDRSGINYGYTF | TGTGCCAGCAGTTACATCGACCGGAGTGGTATTAACTATGGCTACACCTTC
TRBJ1-3 | TRBV19 | NA | TRBD1 | CASRAAGRTGVSGNTIYF | TGTGCCAGTAGGGCAGCCGGAAGGACAGGGGTCTCTGGAAACACCATATATTTT